The 26 T cell receptor beta chains given below trace back to one sample, sequenced in a study of shared clonotypes between healthy human individuals. Sequencing used immunoSEQ multiplex PCR; TCRdb keeps in-frame clones, though not all of them. This sample carries 300,000 to 350,000 clones, less than 85% of them seen once, and the ten largest clones take less than 11%. Sequenced material: memory CD4+ T cells sorted from blood. Subset denoted: CD45RA-negative fraction. All receptors come from a man aged 25-45 years in good health.

The rearrangement uses TRBV5-1 and TRBJ2-5, with TRBD1 matching over 9 bases. Germline V gene lookup returns CDR1 SGHRS and CDR2 YFSETQ. Unmatched junction bases numbered 7, after V lost 0 bases and J lost 7 bases. CDR3 length equals 15 residues. CDR3 nucleotides: TGCGCCAGCAGCTTGGTACAGGGGGCGCGGGGGACCCAGTACTTC. It translates to CASSLVQGARGTQYF.

The rearrangement joins TRBV7-9 to TRBJ1-5; D is possibly TRBD1 (6 bases). From germline, CDR1 is SEHNR and CDR2 FQNEAQ (reference sequence). Between the trimmed V and J ends, which lost 7 bases and 1 base, there was a span of 14 bases. The length of the CDR3 is 15 residues. The CDR3 DNA follows: TGTGCCAGCACCCAGGCAGGGGCGAGCAATCAGCCCCAGCATTTT. Translating gives CASTQAGASNQPQHF.

The chain combines TRBV11-2 with TRBJ2-2; D unresolved. Germline V gene data show CDR1 as SGHAT and CDR2 as FQNNGV. V lost 1 base, J lost 9 bases, and 21 bases lay in between. There are 17 residues in the CDR3. The DNA of the CDR3 is TGTGCCAGCAGCTTAGCACCCACCTCCCACATGAATAGGGAGCTGTTTTTT. As protein: CASSLAPTSHMNRELFF.

This clone showed up just once. At one end the junction does not follow the germline gene, possibly because of a read error. The chain combines TRBV29-1 with TRBJ1-1, with D possibly TRBD1 on 5 matching bases. CDR3 length: 11 residues. Germline CDR1 SQVTM, CDR2 ANQGSEA. The CDR3 DNA reads TGCAGCGTTGACTCCGGGGACGAGTGGATCTTT. It yields the protein CSVDSGDEWIF.

This clone came up a few times. V and J are TRBV10-1 and TRBJ2-2; D not certain. The CDR3 is 16 residues long. CDR1 and CDR2 from the germline V gene are WNHNN and SYGVQD (reference sequence). Trimming stripped 4 bases from V and 0 bases from J, with 12 bases between. CDR3 region: CASSGAGRSNTGELFF. Written as DNA, the CDR3 is TGCGCCAGCAGTGGAGCAGGCCGGTCGAACACCGGGGAGCTGTTTTTT.

The chain employs TRBV28 and TRBJ1-1; 8 positions agree with TRBD1. CDR1 is MDHEN, CDR2 SYDVKM, per germline. The CDR3 is made up of 14 amino acids. V gave up 4 bases and J gave up 5 bases; unmatched junction bases: 6. The CDR3 DNA reads TGTGCCAGCAGTTCGTGGACAGGGAGGACTGAAGCTTTCTTT. Translation: CASSSWTGRTEAFF.

This clone appeared a few times. The chain employs TRBV2 and TRBJ2-3; possibly TRBD1 or TRBD2 for D (5 bases each). Deletions cut 4 bases from V and 6 bases from J, with 8 bases between. Germline CDR1 reads SNHLY; CDR2 reads FYNNEI. The CDR3 has 12 amino acids. This chain's CDR3 is CASSGGVDTQYF. CDR3 in DNA: TGTGCCAGCAGTGGAGGGGTGGATACGCAGTATTTT.

The chain has TRBV18 and TRBJ2-2, with 7 bases fitting TRBD2. V dropped 6 bases and J dropped 1; count of bases not matched to a gene: 8. The CDR3 length is 16 residues. Per the germline V gene, CDR1 is KGHSH and CDR2 is LQKENI. This CDR3 is CASSPLASGNTGELFF. CDR3 in DNA: TGTGCCAGCTCCCCCTTGGCTAGCGGGAACACCGGGGAGCTGTTTTTT.

V and J are TRBV6-6 and TRBJ1-3, with no clear D. The germline V and J ends were trimmed by 7 bases and 0 bases, with 4 bases remaining between them. The CDR3 spans 12 residues. Germline loops: CDR1 MNHNY, CDR2 SVGAGI (reference sequence). CDR3 residues: CASTDSGNTIYF. The DNA of the CDR3 is TGTGCCAGCACCGACTCTGGAAACACCATATATTTT.

This clone has a count of ten or more. The rearrangement links TRBV30 to TRBJ1-2, with D unresolved. There are 15 residues in the CDR3. Trimming pared 2 bases from V and 5 bases from J, leaving 18 bases between. In germline, CDR1 is GTSNPN, CDR2 SVGIG (reference sequence). CDR3 nucleotides: TGTGCCTGGAGTCCCCGGGTGGCTATCCGGTATGGCTACACCTTC. This encodes CAWSPRVAIRYGYTF.

This clone was observed a few times. V gene TRBV7-8 combines with J gene TRBJ2-2; D is possibly TRBD1 or TRBD2 (5 bases each). This CDR3 is built from 14 residues. V lost 6 bases, J lost 4 bases, and 12 bases lay in between. Looked up from germline, CDR1 is SGHVS and CDR2 is FQNEAQ. The CDR3 nucleotides read TGTGCCAGCAGAAGGGACGTCCTCACCGGGGAGCTGTTTTTT. Translating gives CASRRDVLTGELFF.

This clone was detected only a few times. The V gene is TRBV11-2, the J gene TRBJ2-5; 7 nucleotides agree with TRBD1. J gave up 2 bases and V 2 bases, and 8 bases lay outside the gene matches. Germline lookup yields CDR1 SGHAT and CDR2 FQNNGV. CDR3 size: 16 residues. The CDR3 coding sequence is TGTGCCAGCAGCTTACCACCAGGCAGGGGGCAAGAGACCCAGTACTTC. Its protein product is CASSLPPGRGQETQYF.

The rearrangement uses TRBV19 and TRBJ2-5; weak D call: TRBD2 (5 bases). The length of the CDR3 is 14 residues. Trimming cost V 3 bases and J 6 bases, with 14 bases left between them. CDR1 is LNHDA and CDR2 is SQIVND in the germline V gene (reference sequence). CDR3 sequence (DNA): TGTGCCAGTAGTATCGAGGGCATGGTAAAGACCCAGTACTTC. This gives the protein CASSIEGMVKTQYF. Based on the CDR3 plus reference TRBV19 and TRBJ2-5, the full variable domain is DGGITQSPKYLFRKEGQNVTLSCEQNLNHDAMYWYRQDPGQGLRLIYYSQIVNDFQKGDIAEGYSVSREKKESFPLTVTSAQKNPTAFYLCASSIEGMVKTQYFGPGTRLLVL.

V usage is TRBV28 and J usage is TRBJ2-5; D is ambiguous. In germline, CDR1 is MDHEN, CDR2 SYDVKM. V dropped 10 bases and J dropped 0 bases, with 9 bases sitting between them. The CDR3 extends over 12 amino acids. CDR3 in DNA: TGTGCCACCACTGGGAACCAAGAGACCCAGTACTTC. Translating it yields CATTGNQETQYF.

This chain uses TRBV7-2 with TRBJ2-7; 8 nucleotides match TRBD1. The V segment lost 1 base and the J segment 4 bases; nucleotides outside the gene matches: 12. The CDR3 sequence is 17 residues long. Germline values: CDR1 SGHTA, CDR2 FQGNSA. DNA of the CDR3: TGTGCCAGCAGCTTAGAAGTCGACAGGGGAGGAAGGTACGAGCAGTACTTC. It translates to CASSLEVDRGGRYEQYF.

The rearrangement uses TRBV6-1 and TRBJ1-5; a weak D match, TRBD1 (6 bases). There are 15 residues in the CDR3. Trimming removed 3 bases from V and 5 bases from J, with 14 bases in between. Germline lookup yields CDR1 MNHNS and CDR2 SASEGT. In DNA, the CDR3 is TGTGCCAGCAGTGATGCTGCGGCAGGGGATCAGCCCCAGCATTTT. Its translation: CASSDAAAGDQPQHF.

Worth noting for this clone: This may be a read error: a much more frequent sequence differs by one nucleotide. The genes are TRBV11-2 and TRBJ1-1; D is unclear. Trimming left V 5 bases short and J 4 bases short, with 5 bases between. The CDR3 consists of 11 residues. CDR1 SGHAT and CDR2 FQNNGV come from the germline V gene. CDR3 DNA: TGTGCCAGCAGCCGGGGCACTGAAGCTTTCTTT. Encoded protein: CASSRGTEAFF.

The rearrangement links TRBV12-5 to TRBJ1-1; 11 nucleotides align to TRBD1. Germline V gene data show CDR1 as LGHNT and CDR2 as FRNRAP. The CDR3 spans 16 residues. Trimming took 2 bases from V and 5 from J; bases not matched to a gene: 7. The CDR3 sequence is CASGLLTGQGETEAFF. The CDR3 region has the DNA TGTGCTAGTGGTTTGCTAACGGGACAGGGGGAGACTGAAGCTTTCTTT.

The J gene is TRBJ1-5, the V gene TRBV2; 9 bases fit TRBD1. With 4 bases clipped from V and 5 bases from J, the junction kept 9 bases outside the gene matches. This CDR3 is built from 16 residues. The germline CDR1 and CDR2 sequences are SNHLY and FYNNEI. In DNA, the CDR3 is TGTGCCAGCAGTGCTGAAACAGGGGGCTCTGATCAGCCCCAGCATTTT. Its protein product is CASSAETGGSDQPQHF.

This rearrangement joins TRBV18 to TRBJ2-7; possible D gene TRBD1, 5 bases. CDR3 size: 15 residues. The V end lost 3 bases, the J end lost 10 bases, and 22 bases lay between the germline ends. The V gene's germline CDR1 is KGHSH and CDR2 LQKENI. CDR3 sequence reads: CASSPNQGKSSQQYF. CDR3 in DNA: TGTGCCAGCTCACCGAATCAGGGAAAGAGCTCTCAACAGTACTTC.

The chain uses TRBV28 and TRBJ2-5; 13 positions agree with TRBD2. The CDR3 has 15 residues. V gave up 6 bases and J gave up 4 bases; unmatched junction bases: 5. Germline loops: CDR1 MDHEN, CDR2 SYDVKM. CDR3 DNA sequence: TGTGCCAGCAGCCACACTAGCGGGAGGGGAGAGACCCAGTACTTC. Residues: CASSHTSGRGETQYF.

Written as DNA, the CDR3 is TGTGCCAGCAGCCCCCGAGGCAGAATAGCCAAAAACATTCAGTACTTC. As protein: CASSPRGRIAKNIQYF. The rearrangement joins TRBV11-1 to TRBJ2-4; D remains ambiguous. With 5 bases removed from V and 0 bases from J, the gap between germline ends came to 14 bases. Germline CDR1 is SGHAT and CDR2 is FQDESV (reference sequence). The CDR3 contains 16 residues.

V and J are TRBV28 and TRBJ2-7; the match to TRBD2 covers 10 bases. The CDR3 contains 22 residues. CDR1 is MDHEN and CDR2 is SYDVKM in the germline V gene. J gave up 1 base and V 5 bases, and 26 bases lay outside the gene matches. In DNA, the CDR3 is TGTGCCAGCAGTATAATACAGGGGTCTAGCGGGAGCCAAATTTTCCGATCCTACGAGCAGTACTTC. Translated, it gives CASSIIQGSSGSQIFRSYEQYF.

DNA for the CDR3: TGTGCCAGCAGTTTCACGAGCACCTACGAGCAGTACTTC. Translating gives CASSFTSTYEQYF. The J gene is TRBJ2-7, the V gene TRBV27; no clear D. The V end lost 3 bases, the J end lost 2 bases, and 8 bases lay between the germline ends. CDR3 size: 13 residues. Germline values: CDR1 MNHEY, CDR2 SMNVEV (reference sequence).

The count of this clone is one. Mismatch with germline at one junction end may stem from a read error. The V and J genes are TRBV7-2 and TRBJ2-7, with 12 bases that match TRBD2. The length of the CDR3 is 16 residues. Germline lookup yields CDR1 SGHTA and CDR2 FQGNSA. The CDR3: CVSSLAATSGSYEQYF. The DNA of the CDR3 is TGTGTCAGCAGCTTAGCGGCGACTAGCGGGAGTTACGAGCAGTACTTC.

In its sample, this clone was seen a few times. The chain joins TRBV5-1 to TRBJ1-5, with D hard to call. CDR1 and CDR2 from the germline V gene are SGHRS and YFSETQ. With 0 bases removed from V and 2 bases from J, the gap between germline ends came to 9 bases. The CDR3 loop spans 15 amino acids. CDR3 protein: CASSLGDNGNQPQHF. As DNA, the CDR3 is TGCGCCAGCAGCTTGGGGGATAATGGCAATCAGCCCCAGCATTTT.